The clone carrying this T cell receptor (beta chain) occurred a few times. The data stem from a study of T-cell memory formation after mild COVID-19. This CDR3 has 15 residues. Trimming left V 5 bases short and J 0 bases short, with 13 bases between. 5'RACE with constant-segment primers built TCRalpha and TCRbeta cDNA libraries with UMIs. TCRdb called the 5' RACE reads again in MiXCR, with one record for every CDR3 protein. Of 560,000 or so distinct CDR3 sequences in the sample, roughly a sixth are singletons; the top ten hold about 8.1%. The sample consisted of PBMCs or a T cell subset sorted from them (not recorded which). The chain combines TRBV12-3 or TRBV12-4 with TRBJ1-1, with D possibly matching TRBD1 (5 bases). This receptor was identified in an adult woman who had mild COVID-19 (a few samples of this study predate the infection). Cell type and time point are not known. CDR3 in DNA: TGTGCCAGCAGTCCCCGGCTGGGGGTGAACACTGAAGCTTTCTTT. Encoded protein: CASSPRLGVNTEAFF.